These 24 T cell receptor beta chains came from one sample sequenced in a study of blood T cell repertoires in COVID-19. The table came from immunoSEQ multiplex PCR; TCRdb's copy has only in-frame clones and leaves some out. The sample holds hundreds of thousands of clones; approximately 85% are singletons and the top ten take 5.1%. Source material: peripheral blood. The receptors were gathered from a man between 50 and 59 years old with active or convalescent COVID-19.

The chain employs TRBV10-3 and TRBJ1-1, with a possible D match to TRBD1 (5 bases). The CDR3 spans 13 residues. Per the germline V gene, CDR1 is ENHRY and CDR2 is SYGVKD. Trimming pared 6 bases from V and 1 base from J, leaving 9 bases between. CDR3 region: CAISGGPNTEAFF. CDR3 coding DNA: TGTGCCATCAGCGGGGGACCGAACACTGAAGCTTTCTTT.

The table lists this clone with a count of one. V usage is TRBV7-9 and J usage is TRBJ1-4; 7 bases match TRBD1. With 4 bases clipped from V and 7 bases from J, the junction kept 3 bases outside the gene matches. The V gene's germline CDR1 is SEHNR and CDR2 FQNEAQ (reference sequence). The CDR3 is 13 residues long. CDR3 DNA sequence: TGTGCCAGCAGCTCTAGGGGGCCTGAAAAACTGTTTTTT. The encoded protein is CASSSRGPEKLFF. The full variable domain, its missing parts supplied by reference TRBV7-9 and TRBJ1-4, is DTGVSQNPRHKITKRGQNVTFRCDPISEHNRLYWYRQTLGQGPEFLTYFQNEAQLEKSRLLSDRFSAERPKGSFSTLEIQRTEQGDSAMYLCASSSRGPEKLFFGSGTQLSVL.

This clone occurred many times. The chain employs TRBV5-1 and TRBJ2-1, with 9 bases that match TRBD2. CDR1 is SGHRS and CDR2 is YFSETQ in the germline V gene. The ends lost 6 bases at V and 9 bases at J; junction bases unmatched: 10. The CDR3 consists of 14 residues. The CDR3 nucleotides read TGCGCCAGCACGTGGGGACTAGCAGAGGCTGAGCAGTTCTTC. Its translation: CASTWGLAEAEQFF. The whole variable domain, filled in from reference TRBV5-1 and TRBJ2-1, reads KAGVTQTPRYLIKTRGQQVTLSCSPISGHRSVSWYQQTPGQGLQFLFEYFSETQRNKGNFPGRFSGRQFSNSRSEMNVSTLELGDSALYLCASTWGLAEAEQFFGPGTRLTVL.

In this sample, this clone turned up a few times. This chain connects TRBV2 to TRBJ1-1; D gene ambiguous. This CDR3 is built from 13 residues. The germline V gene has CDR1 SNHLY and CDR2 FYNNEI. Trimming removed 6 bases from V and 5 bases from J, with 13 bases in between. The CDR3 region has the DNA TGTGCCAGCAGGGCGGGAGAAGGGACTGAAGCTTTCTTT. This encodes CASRAGEGTEAFF.

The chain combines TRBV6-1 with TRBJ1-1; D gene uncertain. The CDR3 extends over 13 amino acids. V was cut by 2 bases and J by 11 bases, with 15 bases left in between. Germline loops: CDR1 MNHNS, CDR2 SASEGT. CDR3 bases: TGTGCCAGCAGTGAACCCTGGTCCCCCGAGGCTTTCTTT. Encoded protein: CASSEPWSPEAFF.

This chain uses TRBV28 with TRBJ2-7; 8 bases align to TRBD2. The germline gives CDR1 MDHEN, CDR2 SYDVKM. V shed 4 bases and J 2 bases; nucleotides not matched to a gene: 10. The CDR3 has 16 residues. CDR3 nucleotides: TGTGCCAGCAGTTCCGTGGGAGCGGGAGTTGCCTACGAGCAGTACTTC. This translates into CASSSVGAGVAYEQYF.

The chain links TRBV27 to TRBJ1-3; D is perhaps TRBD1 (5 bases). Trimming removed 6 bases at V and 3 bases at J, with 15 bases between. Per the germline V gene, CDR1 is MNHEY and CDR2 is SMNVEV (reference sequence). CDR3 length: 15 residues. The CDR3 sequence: CASSPTQGFGNTIYF. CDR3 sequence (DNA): TGTGCCAGCAGCCCAACTCAGGGTTTTGGAAACACCATATATTTT.

Here the CDR3 reads CASSPRLSGDTQYF. Here the CDR3 DNA reads TGTGCCAGCAGTCCCCGGCTTAGCGGAGATACGCAGTATTTT. The chain carries TRBV6-5 and TRBJ2-3; perhaps TRBD2 as D (6 bases). Between the trimmed V and J ends, which lost 5 bases and 5 bases, there was a span of 14 bases. Germline V lookup: CDR1 MNHEY, CDR2 SVGAGI. This CDR3 is built from 14 residues.

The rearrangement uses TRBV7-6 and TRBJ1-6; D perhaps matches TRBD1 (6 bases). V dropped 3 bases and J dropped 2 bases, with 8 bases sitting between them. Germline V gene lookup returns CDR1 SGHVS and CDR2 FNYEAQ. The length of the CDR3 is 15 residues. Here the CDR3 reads CASSLDSTYNSPLHF. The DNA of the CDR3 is TGTGCCAGCAGCTTGGACAGCACCTATAATTCACCCCTCCACTTT.

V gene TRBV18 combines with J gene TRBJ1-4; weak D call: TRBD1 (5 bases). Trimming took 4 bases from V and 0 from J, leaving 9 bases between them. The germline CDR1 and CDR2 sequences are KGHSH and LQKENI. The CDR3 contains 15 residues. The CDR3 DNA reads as TGTGCCAGCTCACACCAGACAGCAACTAATGAAAAACTGTTTTTT. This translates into CASSHQTATNEKLFF.

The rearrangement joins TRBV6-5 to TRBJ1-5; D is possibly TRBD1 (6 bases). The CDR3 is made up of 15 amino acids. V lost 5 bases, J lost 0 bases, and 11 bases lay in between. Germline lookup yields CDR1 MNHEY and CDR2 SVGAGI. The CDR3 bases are TGTGCCAGCAGTCCCGACAGGAATAGCAATCAGCCCCAGCATTTT. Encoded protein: CASSPDRNSNQPQHF.

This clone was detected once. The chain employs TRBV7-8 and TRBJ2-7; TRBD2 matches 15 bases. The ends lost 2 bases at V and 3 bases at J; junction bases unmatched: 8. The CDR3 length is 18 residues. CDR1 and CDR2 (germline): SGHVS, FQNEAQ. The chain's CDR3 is CASSLFGTSGRTFYEQYF. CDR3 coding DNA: TGTGCCAGCAGCTTATTTGGGACTAGCGGGAGGACCTTCTACGAGCAGTACTTC.

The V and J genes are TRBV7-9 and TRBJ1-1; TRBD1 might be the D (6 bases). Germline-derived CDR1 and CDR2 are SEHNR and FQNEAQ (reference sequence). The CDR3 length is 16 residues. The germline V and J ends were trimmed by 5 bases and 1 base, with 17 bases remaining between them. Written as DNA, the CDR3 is TGTGCCAGCAGCCGACCTGGCGGGGGCGGGAACACTGAAGCTTTCTTT. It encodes CASSRPGGGGNTEAFF.

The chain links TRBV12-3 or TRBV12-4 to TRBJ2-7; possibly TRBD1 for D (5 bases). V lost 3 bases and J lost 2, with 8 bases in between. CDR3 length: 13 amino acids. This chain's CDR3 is CASSFGQAYEQYF. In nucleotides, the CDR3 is TGTGCCAGCAGTTTCGGACAAGCCTACGAGCAGTACTTC.

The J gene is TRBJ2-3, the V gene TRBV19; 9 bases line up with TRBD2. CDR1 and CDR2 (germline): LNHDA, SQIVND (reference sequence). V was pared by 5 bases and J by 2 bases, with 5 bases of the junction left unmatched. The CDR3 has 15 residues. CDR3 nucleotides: TGTGCCAGTAGTGTAGCGGGAGAAGTCACAGATACGCAGTATTTT. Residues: CASSVAGEVTDTQYF.

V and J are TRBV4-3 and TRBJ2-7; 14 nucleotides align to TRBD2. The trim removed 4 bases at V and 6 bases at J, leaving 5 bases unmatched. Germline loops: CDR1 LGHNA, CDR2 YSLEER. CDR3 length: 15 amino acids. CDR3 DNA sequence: TGCGCCAGCAGCCTATCTGGACTAGCGGGAGGCGAGCAGTACTTC. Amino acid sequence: CASSLSGLAGGEQYF.

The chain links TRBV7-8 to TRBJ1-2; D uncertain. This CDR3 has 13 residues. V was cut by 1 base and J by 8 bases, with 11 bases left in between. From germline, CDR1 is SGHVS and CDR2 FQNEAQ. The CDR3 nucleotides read TGTGCCAGCAGCTTAGGTCCGGGGTTGGGCTACACCTTC. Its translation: CASSLGPGLGYTF.

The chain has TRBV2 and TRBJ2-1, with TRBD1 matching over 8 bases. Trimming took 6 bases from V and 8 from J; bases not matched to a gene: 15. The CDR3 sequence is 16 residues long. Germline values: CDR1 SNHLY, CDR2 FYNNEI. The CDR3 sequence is CASSEKGQGYQYEQFF. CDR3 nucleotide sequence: TGTGCCAGCAGCGAGAAAGGACAGGGATATCAATATGAGCAGTTCTTC. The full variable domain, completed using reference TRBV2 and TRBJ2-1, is EPEVTQTPSHQVTQMGQEVILRCVPISNHLYFYWYRQILGQKVEFLVSFYNNEISEKSEIFDDQFSVERPDGSNFTLKIRSTKLEDSAMYFCASSEKGQGYQYEQFFGPGTRLTVL.

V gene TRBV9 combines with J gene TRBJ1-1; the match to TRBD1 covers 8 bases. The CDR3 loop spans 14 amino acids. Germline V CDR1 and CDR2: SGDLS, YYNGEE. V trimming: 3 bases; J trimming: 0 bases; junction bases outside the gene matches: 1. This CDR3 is CASSGGQVNTEAFF. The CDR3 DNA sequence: TGTGCCAGCAGCGGGGGACAGGTGAACACTGAAGCTTTCTTT.

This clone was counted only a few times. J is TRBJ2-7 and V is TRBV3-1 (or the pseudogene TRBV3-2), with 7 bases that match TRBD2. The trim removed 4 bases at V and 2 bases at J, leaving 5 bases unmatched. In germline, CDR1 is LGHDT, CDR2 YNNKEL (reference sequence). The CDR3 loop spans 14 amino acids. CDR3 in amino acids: CASSPGLQAYEQYF. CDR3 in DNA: TGTGCCAGCAGCCCGGGACTACAAGCCTACGAGCAGTACTTC.

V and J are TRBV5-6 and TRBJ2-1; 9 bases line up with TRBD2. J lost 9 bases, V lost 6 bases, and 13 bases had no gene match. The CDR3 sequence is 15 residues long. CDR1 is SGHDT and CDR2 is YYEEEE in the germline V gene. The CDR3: CASTRAGGAWREQFF. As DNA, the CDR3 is TGTGCCAGCACCCGTGCGGGAGGGGCATGGCGTGAGCAGTTCTTC.

CDR3 in DNA: TGTGCCAGCAGCTTAAGGCCCCTAGCGGGAGTGGGGACCCAGTACTTC. It translates to CASSLRPLAGVGTQYF. The chain joins TRBV7-2 to TRBJ2-5, with 10 bases fitting TRBD2. V trimming: 2 bases; J trimming: 7 bases; junction bases outside the gene matches: 10. Germline V lookup: CDR1 SGHTA, CDR2 FQGNSA. This CDR3 is 16 amino acids long.

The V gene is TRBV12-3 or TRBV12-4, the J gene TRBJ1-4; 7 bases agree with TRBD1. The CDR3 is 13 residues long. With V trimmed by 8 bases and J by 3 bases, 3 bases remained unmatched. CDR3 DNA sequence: TGTGCCAGCCAAGGGACAGCTAATGAAAAACTGTTTTTT. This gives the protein CASQGTANEKLFF.

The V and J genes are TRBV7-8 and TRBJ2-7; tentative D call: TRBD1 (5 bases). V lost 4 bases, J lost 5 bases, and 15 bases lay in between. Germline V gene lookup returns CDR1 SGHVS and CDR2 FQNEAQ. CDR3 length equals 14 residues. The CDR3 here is CASSYSRTTDEQYF. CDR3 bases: TGTGCCAGCAGCTATAGTAGGACAACGGACGAGCAGTACTTC.